The 30 T cell receptor beta chains listed next were all sequenced from one sample in a study of monozygotic twins with inflammatory bowel disease. TCRdb re-called the 5' RACE reads; one entry per CDR3 protein, DNA not given. The sample includes around 450,000 distinct CDR3 sequences. What was sequenced was blood. These receptors came from a human donor with ulcerative colitis or Crohn's disease, or a healthy co-twin of an affected twin (not recorded which).

The V and J genes are TRBV2 and TRBJ2-2. This CDR3 contains 14 residues. CDR1 is SNHLY and CDR2 is FYNNEI in the germline V gene. CDR3 sequence reads: CASRTGLPTGELFF. Drawing the rest from reference TRBV2 and TRBJ2-2, the complete variable domain is EPEVTQTPSHQVTQMGQEVILRCVPISNHLYFYWYRQILGQKVEFLVSFYNNEISEKSEIFDDQFSVERPDGSNFTLKIRSTKLEDSAMYFCASRTGLPTGELFFGEGSRLTVL.

The chain recombines TRBV14 with TRBJ2-2. Germline-derived CDR1 and CDR2 are SGHDN and FVKESK. The CDR3 has 13 residues. CDR3: CASSQDPTGELFF.

V usage is TRBV18 and J usage is TRBJ1-3. This CDR3 contains 14 residues. The germline V gene has CDR1 KGHSH and CDR2 LQKENI. CDR3 sequence: CASSPVGPRNTIYF.

This chain's CDR3 is CASSWDGNYGYTF. The chain links TRBV5-1 to TRBJ1-2. The CDR3 totals 13 residues. Germline CDR1 is SGHRS and CDR2 is YFSETQ.

The chain links TRBV5-6 to TRBJ2-7; TCRdb picks TRBD1, but there is no DNA to check that call. CDR1 and CDR2 (germline): SGHDT, YYEEEE. The CDR3 is 14 residues long. This CDR3 is CASSKTGRGEEQYF.

J is TRBJ2-2 and V is TRBV7-2; checking the TCRdb D call of TRBD1 is not possible without DNA. This CDR3 region has 18 residues. Germline CDR1 SGHTA, CDR2 FQGNSA. CDR3: CASSLTGGQLTDTGELFF.

J is TRBJ2-7 and V is TRBV20-1. Germline V gene data show CDR1 as DFQATT and CDR2 as SNEGSKA (reference sequence). This CDR3 is built from 13 residues. Here the CDR3 reads CSARDPLGHEQYF.

The rearrangement joins TRBV15 to TRBJ1-2. This CDR3 region has 15 residues. Germline V lookup: CDR1 LNHNV, CDR2 YYDKDF (reference sequence). CDR3 amino acids: CATSRDPVLLYGYTF.

The V gene is TRBV2, the J gene TRBJ2-2; the D call from TCRdb, TRBD1, cannot be confirmed without DNA. The germline gives CDR1 SNHLY, CDR2 FYNNEI. CDR3 length: 15 amino acids. CDR3 sequence: CATYPGTANTGELFF.

The chain is built from TRBV5-1 and TRBJ1-1; TCRdb gives TRBD1 as the D gene, but with no DNA this cannot be confirmed. The germline CDR1 and CDR2 sequences are SGHRS and YFSETQ. This CDR3 comprises 14 residues. The CDR3 region is CASSLQGTSSEAFF.

The genes are TRBV7-9 and TRBJ2-3; absent DNA, TCRdb's TRBD2 call cannot be checked. The CDR3 spans 13 residues. CDR1 and CDR2 (germline): SEHNR, FQNEAQ (reference sequence). This CDR3 reads CASKQRDGDTQYF.

The V and J genes are TRBV7-8 and TRBJ1-1; checking the TCRdb D call of TRBD1 is not possible without DNA. The CDR3 spans 13 residues. Germline CDR1 reads SGHVS; CDR2 reads FQNEAQ. CDR3 region: CATMKGGTTEAFF.

The chain carries TRBV27 and TRBJ2-1; TCRdb's D call, TRBD1, is unchecked because there is no DNA. The CDR3 consists of 17 residues. Germline V CDR1 and CDR2: MNHEY, SMNVEV (reference sequence). CDR3 amino acids: CASKLRGGGGRYNEQFF.

The chain uses TRBV20-1 and TRBJ1-1. This CDR3 comprises 15 residues. Per the germline V gene, CDR1 is DFQATT and CDR2 is SNEGSKA (reference sequence). The CDR3 sequence is CSAHQQGFNPLEAFF.

The V call is TRBV9, the J call TRBJ2-5. Germline V gene data show CDR1 as SGDLS and CDR2 as YYNGEE. The CDR3 is 13 residues long. The CDR3 protein is CASSVDSVETQYF. Combining the CDR3 with reference TRBV9 and TRBJ2-5 gives the whole variable domain DSGVTQTPKHLITATGQRVTLRCSPRSGDLSVYWYQQSLDQGLQFLIQYYNGEERAKGNILERFSAQQFPDLHSELNLSSLELGDSALYFCASSVDSVETQYFGPGTRLLVL.

The chain has TRBV28 and TRBJ1-1; TCRdb reports TRBD1, a call that lacks DNA to check it against. This CDR3 spans 14 amino acids. Looked up from germline, CDR1 is MDHEN and CDR2 is SYDVKM. The CDR3 is CASSPGGKNTEAFF.

V usage is TRBV27 and J usage is TRBJ2-3. Germline values: CDR1 MNHEY, CDR2 SMNVEV (reference sequence). The CDR3 has 13 amino acids. CDR3: CASSWSATDTQYF.

V usage is TRBV6-1 and J usage is TRBJ1-3. CDR1 MNHNS and CDR2 SASEGT come from the germline V gene. This CDR3 has 16 residues. The chain's CDR3 is CASSLTGPYSGNTIYF.

V is TRBV6-2 or TRBV6-3 and J is TRBJ1-2; TCRdb lists TRBD1, though no DNA is available to test this call. Germline V lookup: CDR1 MNHEY, CDR2 SVGEGT. This CDR3 is 11 amino acids long. The CDR3 loop is CASSPSYGYTF.

The CDR3 here is CASSPPTWFADTQYF. V gene TRBV18 combines with J gene TRBJ2-3. CDR1 is KGHSH and CDR2 is LQKENI in the germline V gene. The CDR3 runs 15 residues.

V is TRBV28 and J is TRBJ2-5; TCRdb selects TRBD2, and the lack of DNA leaves this call unchecked. Germline V gene lookup returns CDR1 MDHEN and CDR2 SYDVKM. The CDR3 consists of 16 residues. CDR3 amino acids: CASSLGRVGYQETQYF.

This chain links TRBV20-1 with TRBJ2-3; lacking DNA, the TRBD1 call made by TCRdb goes unchecked. Germline CDR1 and CDR2: DFQATT and SNEGSKA (reference sequence). The CDR3 is 11 amino acids. CDR3 in amino acids: CSAAGLDTQYF.

The chain recombines TRBV5-1 with TRBJ1-1. The CDR3 has 16 amino acids. Germline V lookup: CDR1 SGHRS, CDR2 YFSETQ. CDR3 region: CASRPSGTPMNTEAFF.

The CDR3 here is CASSFVLEDEQYF. This chain links TRBV5-1 with TRBJ2-7; TCRdb outputs TRBD2, but without DNA this stays unchecked. The CDR3 has 13 residues. Germline CDR1 reads SGHRS; CDR2 reads YFSETQ.

The chain carries TRBV7-9 and TRBJ1-6; TCRdb indicates TRBD1, and absent DNA this call remains unverified. Germline loops: CDR1 SEHNR, CDR2 FQNEAQ (reference sequence). This CDR3 comprises 15 residues. The CDR3 reads CASSLMRGMDSPLHF.

This sequence joins TRBV7-3 and TRBJ2-7; the D gene TCRdb calls, TRBD2, cannot be checked with no DNA. This CDR3 comprises 15 residues. Germline lookup yields CDR1 SGHTA and CDR2 FQGTGA. The CDR3 here is CASSSWTSGAYEQYF.

The chain is built from TRBV3-1 and TRBJ2-1; the TCRdb D gene call, TRBD1, has no DNA to confirm it. Germline V gene data show CDR1 as LGHDT and CDR2 as YNNKEL (reference sequence). This CDR3 spans 13 amino acids. Here the CDR3 reads CASSQRGHNEQFF.

The rearrangement links TRBV2 to TRBJ2-2; TCRdb indicates TRBD2, and absent DNA this call remains unverified. Germline V lookup: CDR1 SNHLY, CDR2 FYNNEI. CDR3 length: 15 residues. The CDR3 sequence: CASSFTSSTTGELFF.

The chain carries TRBV5-6 and TRBJ2-6; the D gene TCRdb calls, TRBD2, cannot be checked with no DNA. Germline V CDR1 and CDR2: SGHDT, YYEEEE. This CDR3 spans 17 amino acids. CDR3 region: CASRRLAGVSGANVLTF.

The chain uses TRBV9 and TRBJ2-1; TCRdb picks TRBD2, but there is no DNA to check that call. Per the germline V gene, CDR1 is SGDLS and CDR2 is YYNGEE. This CDR3 comprises 15 residues. This CDR3 reads CASSAGLATYNEQFF.